This paragraph covers one TCR beta chain sequence. The data stem from a study of blood T cell repertoires in COVID-19. Study details: T cells, B-cell-depleted T cells, or PBMCs provided the cDNA or gDNA that served as material.

Looked up from germline, CDR1 is SGHRS and CDR2 is YFSETQ. This CDR3 is built from 14 residues. V lost 1 base and J lost 2, with 9 bases in between. Followed longitudinally, the Seattle patients had been enrolled during active infection. In the original processing: For nucleated cells, counts were estimated from reference gene primer amplification. Sequenced by immunoSEQ multiplex PCR; TCRdb stores in-frame clones only, minus some. That table supplies the V and J calls and clone size; D and trimming were determined from the DNA. The table shows roughly 200,000 clones, with about 85% occurring only once.

The receptor was isolated from a woman of 80 years or more with COVID-19, enrolled during active disease. J is TRBJ2-5 and V is TRBV5-1; D perhaps matches TRBD2 (5 bases). Sequenced input: peripheral blood. The CDR3 loop is CASSLSPGQETQYF. The DNA of the CDR3 is TGCGCCAGCAGCTTGTCCCCGGGGCAAGAGACCCAGTACTTC.